One sample yielded the 13 T cell receptor beta chains listed below, sequenced in a study of T cell responses to AZD1222 COVID-19 vaccine. The table came from immunoSEQ multiplex PCR; TCRdb's copy has only in-frame clones and leaves some out. The table shows 30,000 to 35,000 clones, with about 88% occurring only once. The sample was peripheral blood, taken on day 0 of AZD1222 vaccination. Source of these receptors: an adult in good health.

This clone was seen only once. This rearrangement joins TRBV27 to TRBJ2-7; D possibly corresponds to TRBD1 (6 bases). V dropped 0 bases and J dropped 3 bases, with 6 bases sitting between them. The CDR3 has 13 amino acids. Germline V CDR1 and CDR2: MNHEY, SMNVEV (reference sequence). CDR3 in amino acids: CASSLSGGYEQYF. CDR3 sequence (DNA): TGTGCCAGCAGTTTATCAGGGGGCTACGAGCAGTACTTC.

This rearrangement joins TRBV9 to TRBJ2-3; no definite D call. The germline V gene encodes CDR1 SGDLS and CDR2 YYNGEE. This CDR3 has 15 residues. V lost 0 bases and J 5 bases, leaving 13 bases between the germline ends. In DNA form, the CDR3 reads TGTGCCAGCAGCGTAGGACAACCTGTCGGAGATACGCAGTATTTT. Translated: CASSVGQPVGDTQYF.

The genes are TRBV4-2 and TRBJ2-7; D uncertain. CDR3 length: 15 amino acids. V was clipped by 0 bases and J by 0 bases, with 9 bases between them. Per germline, CDR1 LGHNA and CDR2 YNFKEQ. CDR3 coding DNA: TGTGCCAGCAGCCAAGAGCCACCGAGCTCCTACGAGCAGTACTTC. Its protein is CASSQEPPSSYEQYF.

V gene TRBV27 combines with J gene TRBJ2-5; 7 bases map to TRBD2. Trimming removed 5 bases from V and 9 bases from J; junction bases left unmatched: 12. Germline V gene data show CDR1 as MNHEY and CDR2 as SMNVEV (reference sequence). The CDR3 contains 14 residues. The CDR3 DNA sequence: TGTGCCAGCAGTCCGACTAGGGCGGGGGTGGCCCAGTACTTC. Its protein product is CASSPTRAGVAQYF.

The chain links TRBV5-1 to TRBJ1-1; D remains ambiguous. The germline V and J ends were trimmed by 4 bases and 0 bases, with 13 bases remaining between them. Germline CDR1 reads SGHRS; CDR2 reads YFSETQ. The CDR3 spans 15 residues. The CDR3 protein is CASSPRAQVNTEAFF. The DNA of the CDR3 is TGCGCCAGCAGCCCCCGGGCGCAGGTGAACACTGAAGCTTTCTTT.

V gene TRBV6-6 combines with J gene TRBJ2-3; perhaps TRBD2 as D (7 bases). V shed 11 bases and J shed 2 bases, with 20 bases lying between them. Germline lookup yields CDR1 MNHNY and CDR2 SVGAGI (reference sequence). This CDR3 region has 15 residues. DNA for the CDR3: TGTGCCTGTGGACTTCGGGGGGCCTCCACAGATACGCAGTATTTT. Protein product: CACGLRGASTDTQYF.

The chain combines TRBV18 with TRBJ1-4; a weak D match, TRBD1 (6 bases). The CDR3 runs 15 residues. Trimming removed 3 bases at V and 4 bases at J, with 12 bases between. Germline loops: CDR1 KGHSH, CDR2 LQKENI. Written as DNA, the CDR3 is TGTGCCAGCTCACCGGGGGGGCCTGGTAATGAAAAACTGTTTTTT. Residues: CASSPGGPGNEKLFF.

The V call is TRBV7-9, the J call TRBJ2-1; D tentatively fits TRBD1 or TRBD2 (5 bases each). Trimming shortened V by 6 bases and J by 7 bases, and 22 bases separated the two germline ends. Germline CDR1 reads SEHNR; CDR2 reads FQNEAQ (reference sequence). This CDR3 is 16 amino acids long. The CDR3 bases are TGTGCCAGCAGTCGTTCCGGGACCTCGTCGAGGAATGAGCAGTTCTTC. Its translation: CASSRSGTSSRNEQFF.

The V and J genes are TRBV4-1 and TRBJ2-2, with D unclear. V was trimmed by 1 base and J by 4 bases, leaving 7 bases between them. This CDR3 contains 14 residues. Per the germline V gene, CDR1 is MGHRA and CDR2 is YSYEKL. The DNA of the CDR3 is TGCGCCAGCAGCCAAGCGCGGACCACCGGGGAGCTGTTTTTT. Protein sequence: CASSQARTTGELFF.

The rearrangement uses TRBV28 and TRBJ1-5; maybe TRBD1 (6 bases). The CDR3 runs 15 residues. Per the germline V gene, CDR1 is MDHEN and CDR2 is SYDVKM. V shed 3 bases and J shed 1 base, with 10 bases lying between them. The CDR3 protein is CASSLGGRSNQPQHF. DNA of the CDR3: TGTGCCAGCAGTTTGGGGGGCAGAAGCAATCAGCCCCAGCATTTT.

The rearrangement joins TRBV6-2 or TRBV6-3 to TRBJ1-3; D gene uncertain. CDR1 is MNHEY and CDR2 is SVGEGT in the germline V gene. The CDR3 has 15 amino acids. V shed 6 bases and J shed 4 bases, with 16 bases lying between them. Written as DNA, the CDR3 is TGTGCCAGCAGCCCTTGGACCTTTTCGGGAAACACCATATATTTT. Its protein is CASSPWTFSGNTIYF.

The V and J genes are TRBV19 and TRBJ2-1; no clear D gene. Germline CDR1 LNHDA, CDR2 SQIVND (reference sequence). V was shortened by 6 bases and J by 0 bases, with 12 bases between the two germline ends. CDR3 length: 15 residues. The DNA of the CDR3 is TGTGCCAGTAGCAATCTCGCGAGCTCCTACAATGAGCAGTTCTTC. This codes for CASSNLASSYNEQFF.

CDR3 sequence (DNA): TGCGCCAGCAGTCAACAGAATAATTCACCCCTCCACTTT. Encoded protein: CASSQQNNSPLHF. This rearrangement joins TRBV10-1 to TRBJ1-6, with no clear D. Per germline, CDR1 WNHNN and CDR2 SYGVQD (reference sequence). Trimming pared 5 bases from V and 5 bases from J, leaving 7 bases between. The CDR3 sequence is 13 residues long.